The T cell receptor (beta chain) under discussion was sequenced for a study of molecular identifiers for immune sequencing clone quantification. With 5 bases removed from V and 4 bases from J, the gap between germline ends came to 17 bases. The germline CDR1 and CDR2 sequences are MNHEY and SMNVEV (reference sequence). The CDR3 contains 16 residues. The sample holds a few counts of this clonotype. TCRdb re-called the PCR reads with MiXCR, one entry per CDR3 protein. This sample yields under 650,000 distinct CDR3 sequences, of which nearly 20% are seen a single time; approximately 0.9% belongs to the top ten.

Material: naive CD8+ T cells from blood, with Jurkat cell RNA spiked in. Subset given: FACS-sorted CD8+CD4-CCR7+CD45RA+ naive T cells. The receptor was derived from a human donor in good health. Some libraries in this study had Jurkat cell RNA spiked in. The chain couples TRBV27 to TRBJ2-2; TRBD2 is a possible D gene (5 bases). The CDR3 loop reads CASSGWAGGTTGELFF. CDR3 DNA: TGTGCCAGCAGTGGCTGGGCAGGAGGTACCACCGGGGAGCTGTTTTTT.